One and the same sample provided the 13 T cell receptor beta chains below, sequenced in a study of blood T cell repertoires in COVID-19. Profiling relied on immunoSEQ multiplex PCR, and the TCRdb table lists in-frame clones only, not all of them. In the table there are 300,000 to 350,000 clones, 85% to 95% of which are singletons. Material for sequencing was PBMCs or T cells enriched from blood (not recorded which). These receptors were taken from a woman aged 25-40 years who had been exposed to COVID-19.

For this clone: Germline and junction disagree at one end, which may indicate a read error. The chain couples TRBV29-1 to TRBJ2-7, with D possibly TRBD2 on 7 matching bases. CDR1 and CDR2 from the germline V gene are SQVTM and ANQGSEA. This CDR3 spans 12 amino acids. CDR3 region: CSVAGGSDEQYF. Written as DNA, the CDR3 is TGCAGCGTTGCGGGGGGCTCCGACGAGCAGTACTTC.

The chain has TRBV18 and TRBJ2-7; D possibly corresponds to TRBD2 (6 bases). CDR3 length: 13 residues. V lost 3 bases and J lost 3, with 9 bases in between. Germline V gives CDR1 KGHSH, CDR2 LQKENI. CDR3 DNA sequence: TGTGCCAGCTCACCGACTAGGGGCTACGAGCAGTACTTC. This codes for CASSPTRGYEQYF. Combining the CDR3 with reference TRBV18 and TRBJ2-7 gives the whole variable domain NAGVMQNPRHLVRRRGQEARLRCSPMKGHSHVYWYRQLPEEGLKFMVYLQKENIIDESGMPKERFSAEFPKEGPSILRIQQVVRGDSAAYFCASSPTRGYEQYFGPGTRLTVT.

The chain is built from TRBV30 and TRBJ1-2, with D possibly being TRBD1 (6 bases). The germline V gene has CDR1 GTSNPN and CDR2 SVGIG (reference sequence). Trimming removed 5 bases at V and 8 bases at J, with 12 bases between. CDR3 length: 11 residues. The CDR3 loop reads CAWVQGLGYTF. CDR3 coding DNA: TGTGCCTGGGTACAGGGCCTCGGCTACACCTTC. The full variable domain, in which reference TRBV30 and TRBJ1-2 provide the parts outside the CDR3, is SQTIHQWPATLVQPVGSPLSLECTVEGTSNPNLYWYRQAAGRGLQLLFYSVGIGQISSEVPQNLSASRPQDRQFILSSKKLLLSDSGFYLCAWVQGLGYTFGSGTRLTVV.

The V gene is TRBV5-1, the J gene TRBJ1-1, with 9 bases lining up with TRBD1. Germline V gene lookup returns CDR1 SGHRS and CDR2 YFSETQ. V gave up 5 bases and J gave up 6 bases; unmatched junction bases: 11. The CDR3 covers 15 residues. CDR3 nucleotides: TGCGCCAGCAGGCGCTCCGGGACAGGGATATCTGAAGCTTTCTTT. This codes for CASRRSGTGISEAFF.

The chain links TRBV4-3 to TRBJ1-2; D perhaps matches TRBD1 (6 bases). V was cut by 0 bases and J by 2 bases, with 16 bases left in between. The CDR3 has 17 residues. Germline V CDR1 and CDR2: LGHNA, YSLEER. The CDR3 protein is CASSQEVTGIRNYGYTF. The DNA of the CDR3 is TGCGCCAGCAGCCAAGAGGTCACAGGGATAAGAAACTATGGCTACACCTTC.

The rearrangement uses TRBV24-1 and TRBJ2-2; 7 positions match TRBD1. After removal of 5 bases from V and 3 bases from J, the junction contained 2 bases not matched to a gene. Germline CDR1 reads KGHDR; CDR2 reads SFDVKD. The CDR3 loop spans 14 amino acids. The DNA of the CDR3 is TGTGCCACCAGTGCAGGGGGTTACACCGGGGAGCTGTTTTTT. It yields the protein CATSAGGYTGELFF.

The chain employs TRBV5-1 and TRBJ1-2, with D maybe TRBD1 (5 bases). Germline values: CDR1 SGHRS, CDR2 YFSETQ. V lost 0 bases to trimming and J lost 2 bases, with 11 bases between them. CDR3 length equals 15 residues. Written as DNA, the CDR3 is TGCGCCAGCAGCTTGGAGATCCAGGGAAACTATGGCTACACCTTC. Translated: CASSLEIQGNYGYTF.

The V and J genes are TRBV5-3 and TRBJ2-7; 12 nucleotides align to TRBD2. TRBV5-3 is assigned to the ORF class and has an uncertain function. V shed 4 bases, J shed 4 bases, and the junction held 3 bases outside the gene matches. The CDR3 consists of 14 residues. DNA for the CDR3: TGTGCCAGAAGCCGACTAGCGGGGGCGTACGAGCAGTACTTC. Translating gives CARSRLAGAYEQYF.

The chain uses TRBV6-1 and TRBJ1-5; a possible D gene is TRBD1 (5 bases). V lost 3 bases to trimming and J lost 2 bases, with 11 bases between them. In germline, CDR1 is MNHNS, CDR2 SASEGT. The CDR3 totals 15 residues. The CDR3 region has the DNA TGTGCCAGCAGTGATCAGGGCTATGGCAATCAGCCCCAGCATTTT. Translated: CASSDQGYGNQPQHF.

This chain connects TRBV7-2 to TRBJ1-5; D is unclear. CDR1 SGHTA and CDR2 FQGNSA come from the germline V gene. Trimming removed 3 bases from V and 3 bases from J, with 9 bases in between. The CDR3 is made up of 14 amino acids. The CDR3 region has the DNA TGTGCCAGCAGCTTTTCAGGCACCAATCAGCCCCAGCATTTT. This sequence encodes CASSFSGTNQPQHF. The whole variable domain, filled in from reference TRBV7-2 and TRBJ1-5, reads GAGVSQSPSNKVTEKGKDVELRCDPISGHTALYWYRQSLGQGLEFLIYFQGNSAPDKSGLPSDRFSAERTGGSVSTLTIQRTQQEDSAVYLCASSFSGTNQPQHFGDGTRLSIL.

V usage is TRBV6-2 or TRBV6-3 and J usage is TRBJ1-2, with no clear D. Trimming took off 2 bases at V and 3 bases at J, with 7 bases between the two ends. CDR3 length: 13 amino acids. Germline V gene data show CDR1 as MNHEY and CDR2 as SVGEGT. The CDR3 reads CASSYVRYYGYTF. In DNA, the CDR3 is TGTGCCAGCAGTTACGTCAGGTACTATGGCTACACCTTC.

This clone was counted once. The chain has TRBV7-3 and TRBJ2-3, with 7 nucleotides matching TRBD2. Germline CDR1 is SGHTA and CDR2 is FQGTGA. Trimming removed 4 bases from V and 10 bases from J; junction bases left unmatched: 8. CDR3 length: 13 residues. In DNA, the CDR3 is TGTGCCAGCAGCTACCAGACTAGCAGCGCGCAGTATTTT. Protein product: CASSYQTSSAQYF.

The chain carries TRBV7-9 and TRBJ2-5, with TRBD1 matching 12 bases. Germline V gene lookup returns CDR1 SEHNR and CDR2 FQNEAQ (reference sequence). The V gene end was trimmed by 2 bases and the J gene end by 7 bases; junction bases not matched to a gene: 11. The CDR3 sequence is 17 residues long. The CDR3 DNA is TGTGCCAGCAGCTTAACACCCGGGACAGGGGGCTGGGTGACCCAGTACTTC. This gives the protein CASSLTPGTGGWVTQYF. Looking up the rest from reference TRBV7-9 and TRBJ2-5 gives the full variable domain: DTGVSQNPRHKITKRGQNVTFRCDPISEHNRLYWYRQTLGQGPEFLTYFQNEAQLEKSRLLSDRFSAERPKGSFSTLEIQRTEQGDSAMYLCASSLTPGTGGWVTQYFGPGTRLLVL.